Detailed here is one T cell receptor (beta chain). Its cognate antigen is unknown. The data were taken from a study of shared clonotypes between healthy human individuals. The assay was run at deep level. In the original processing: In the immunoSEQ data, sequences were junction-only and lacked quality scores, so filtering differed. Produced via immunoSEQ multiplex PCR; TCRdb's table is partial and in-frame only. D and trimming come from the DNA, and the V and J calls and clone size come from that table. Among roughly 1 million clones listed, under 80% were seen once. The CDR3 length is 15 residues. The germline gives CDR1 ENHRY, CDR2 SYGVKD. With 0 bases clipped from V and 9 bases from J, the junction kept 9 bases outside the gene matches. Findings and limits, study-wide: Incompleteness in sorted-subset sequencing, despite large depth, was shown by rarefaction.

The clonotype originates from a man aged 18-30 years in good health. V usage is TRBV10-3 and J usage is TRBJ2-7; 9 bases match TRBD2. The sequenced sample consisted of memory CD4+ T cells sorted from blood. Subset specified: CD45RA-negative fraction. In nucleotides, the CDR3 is TGTGCCATCAGTGAGTCGCGGGGGGGAGTGATCGGGCAGTACTTC. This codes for CAISESRGGVIGQYF.